A selection of T cell receptor beta chains follows, all from one sample in a study of early T cells in non-severe SARS-CoV-2 infection. TCRdb re-called the 5' RACE reads through MiXCR, storing one row per CDR3 protein. The table records 65,000 to 85,000 distinct CDR3 sequences, around 10% of them present only once. Sequenced: whole blood. These receptors all stem from an adult who was a healthcare worker with PCR-confirmed SARS-CoV-2 infection or an uninfected control (not recorded which). Each CDR3 is given with its conserved first and last residue. The D gene is left open where the match is weak. Clone size appears in some rows only: once, few, many, or a class for an expanded clone.

cdr3_nt cdr3_aa clone_size j_call v_call d_call
TGTGCCAGCAGCTCGCAGTGGGATGAGCAGTTCTTC CASSSQWDEQFF many TRBJ2-1 TRBV9 .
TGTGCCAGCAGCGTAGATGGGAGTCAAGAGACCCAGTACTTC CASSVDGSQETQYF . TRBJ2-5 TRBV9 .
TGTGCCAGCAGCTTGGGCCGCAGGGGTAACTATGGCTACACCTTC CASSLGRRGNYGYTF many TRBJ1-2 TRBV5-6 .
TGCGCCAGCAGCGCCGGGACTTCCAAATCCGCCCAGACCCAGTACTTC CASSAGTSKSAQTQYF many TRBJ2-5 TRBV5-1 .
TGTGCCAGCAGCCCCCCCGAAGGAGGGATCGGTTCACCCCTCCACTTT CASSPPEGGIGSPLHF . TRBJ1-6 TRBV12-3/TRBV12-4 .
TGTGCCAGCTCACCAGACCGTCGGCAGTACTTC CASSPDRRQYF few TRBJ2-7 TRBV18 .
TGTGCCTGGAGCGGGACACCGAGGGACATTCAGTACTTC CAWSGTPRDIQYF many TRBJ2-4 TRBV30 .
TGTGCCAGCAGTTTCTCCCGGGACAGCTACGAGCAGTACTTC CASSFSRDSYEQYF . TRBJ2-7 TRBV6-5 TRBD1
TGTGCCAGCTCACCACCTTCCGCAGATACGCAGTATTTT CASSPPSADTQYF few TRBJ2-3 TRBV18 .
TGCAGTGCTTCCGAGCTGTCCGGTAGGACTGAAGCTTTCTTT CSASELSGRTEAFF . TRBJ1-1 TRBV20-1 .
TGCAGTGCTAGCCCCTCCGACAGGGTCCAAAACATTCAGTACTTC CSASPSDRVQNIQYF many TRBJ2-4 TRBV20-1 TRBD1
TGCGCCAGCAAGGGACAGGGGGTTGGATCACCCCTCCACTTT CASKGQGVGSPLHF . TRBJ1-6 TRBV4-1 TRBD1
TGCGCCAGCAGCCAAGTATTGGGTGAGAATTCACCCCTCCACTTT CASSQVLGENSPLHF . TRBJ1-6 TRBV4-1 .
TGTGCCAGCAGCTTAACGGTCGGAACGGAACGGCGTAATGAGCAGTTCTTC CASSLTVGTERRNEQFF few TRBJ2-1 TRBV11-3 .
TGCAGTGCTCGACGACTAGCGCAACCTTTCCAAGAGACCCAGTACTTC CSARRLAQPFQETQYF . TRBJ2-5 TRBV20-1 TRBD2
TGCGCCAGCAGCCAAGTATTCGCGTCCCTCTACGAGCAGTACTTC CASSQVFASLYEQYF few TRBJ2-7 TRBV4-1 .
TGTGCCAGCAGCTTAAACGGGGCCGGAGGCTACACCTTC CASSLNGAGGYTF few TRBJ1-2 TRBV7-3 .
TGCAGCGTTGAACAGGGGGCTGGGGCCAACGTCCTGACTTTC CSVEQGAGANVLTF many TRBJ2-6 TRBV29-1 TRBD1
TGTGCCAGCAGTCCCTTGTTGGGGAGTCGTACCTACGAGCAGTACTTC CASSPLLGSRTYEQYF many TRBJ2-7 TRBV6-6 .
TGTGCCAGCAGCCCTTACATGTCGGCCTACAATGAGCAGTTCTTC CASSPYMSAYNEQFF many TRBJ2-1 TRBV6-2/TRBV6-3 .
TGTGCCAGCAGTGACGGTGGGGGCTTGGATACGCAGTATTTT CASSDGGGLDTQYF . TRBJ2-3 TRBV2 .
TGCAGCGTTGATCTAGCGGGGGTAAACACAGATACGCAGTATTTT CSVDLAGVNTDTQYF many TRBJ2-3 TRBV29-1 TRBD2
TGTGCCAGCAGCGTCCGGCAGTCTGGAAACACCATATATTTT CASSVRQSGNTIYF . TRBJ1-3 TRBV6-1 .
TGTGCCAGCAGTTGGGGGAAAGACACCGGGGAGCTGTTTTTT CASSWGKDTGELFF few TRBJ2-2 TRBV6-5 .
TGTGCCAGCAGCCCCCCATCAGGTTCACCCCTCCACTTT CASSPPSGSPLHF few TRBJ1-6 TRBV7-9 .
TGCAGCGTGACAGGGGGGATCACCTACGAGCAGTACTTC CSVTGGITYEQYF many TRBJ2-7 TRBV29-1 TRBD1
TGCAGTGCTAGCCAGGGGAGGTCCGGGGAGCTGTTTTTT CSASQGRSGELFF many TRBJ2-2 TRBV20-1 .
TGTGCCAGCAGTTTCAGCAGGGGCCGGGGCTACACCTTC CASSFSRGRGYTF few TRBJ1-2 TRBV12-3/TRBV12-4 .
TGCGCCAGCAGCTTGCCGGGACTAGCCGATCTCACCGGGGAGCTGTTTTTT CASSLPGLADLTGELFF . TRBJ2-2 TRBV5-1 TRBD2
TGCAGTGCTAGGCCTTCTTTTTCCTTGAGAAATTCACCCCTCCACTTT CSARPSFSLRNSPLHF few TRBJ1-6 TRBV20-1 .
TGTGCCACTACAGGGCCCAATCAGCCCCAGCATTTT CATTGPNQPQHF many TRBJ1-5 TRBV6-1 .
TGTGCCACCAGCTCGCGCGCTGGCGGGGAGCTGTTTTTT CATSSRAGGELFF many TRBJ2-2 TRBV15 .